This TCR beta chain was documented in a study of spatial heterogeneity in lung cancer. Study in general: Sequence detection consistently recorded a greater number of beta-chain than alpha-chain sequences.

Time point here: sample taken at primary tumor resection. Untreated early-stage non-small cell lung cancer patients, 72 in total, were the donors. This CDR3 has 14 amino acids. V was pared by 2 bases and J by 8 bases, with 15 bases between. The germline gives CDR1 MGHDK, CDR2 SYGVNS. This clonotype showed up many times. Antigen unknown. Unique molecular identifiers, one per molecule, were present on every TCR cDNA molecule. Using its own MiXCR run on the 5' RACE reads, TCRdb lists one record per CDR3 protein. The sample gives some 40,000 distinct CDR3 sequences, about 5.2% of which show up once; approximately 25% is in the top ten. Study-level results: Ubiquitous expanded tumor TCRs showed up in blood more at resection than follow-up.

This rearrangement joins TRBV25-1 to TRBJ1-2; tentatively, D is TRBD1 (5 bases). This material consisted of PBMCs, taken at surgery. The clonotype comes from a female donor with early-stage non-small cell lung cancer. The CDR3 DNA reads TGTGCCAGCAGTGAAGCCGGGGGAGAGGGCGGCTACACCTTC. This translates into CASSEAGGEGGYTF.